This T cell receptor beta chain was documented in a study of breast tumors, draining lymph nodes, adjacent tissues. TCRdb re-called the multiplex PCR reads through MiXCR, storing one row per CDR3 protein. In the table there are about 180,000 distinct CDR3 sequences, approximately 33% of which are singletons. Samples came from axillary lymph nodes draining the breast cancer. The source is a female donor with breast cancer. Some clones in this sample may be carry-over from other donors' samples. The source material was axillary lymph node tissue.

In nucleotides, the CDR3 is TGTGCCAGCAGTCGGGGGGGCCGGGCCCAGTACTTC. Translating gives CASSRGGRAQYF. The genes are TRBV6-5 and TRBJ2-5, with TRBD2 identical over 8 bases. CDR1 is MNHEY, CDR2 SVGAGI, per germline. The CDR3 has 12 amino acids. V was pared by 5 bases and J by 9 bases, with 5 bases of the junction left unmatched.